What follows are 24 T cell receptor beta chains derived from one specimen sequenced in a study of blood T cell repertoires in COVID-19. Clones were read by immunoSEQ multiplex PCR, and TCRdb kept only the in-frame ones, dropping some. The repertoire includes approximately 380,000 clones, more than 75% of them detected once, and 1.2% sits in the top ten. The sequenced material came from PBMCs or T cells enriched from blood (not recorded which). Receptors were obtained from a woman younger than 35 who had recovered from COVID-19.

The gene calls are TRBV5-8 and TRBJ1-5; D gene ambiguous. V was cut by 0 bases and J by 6 bases, with 13 bases left in between. The CDR3 contains 15 residues. The V gene's germline CDR1 is SGHTS and CDR2 YDEGEE. This CDR3 is CASSLALDFLQPQHF. DNA for the CDR3: TGTGCCAGCAGCTTGGCATTGGACTTTCTTCAGCCCCAGCATTTT.

The chain has TRBV19 and TRBJ2-3; the match to TRBD2 covers 12 bases. Unmatched junction bases numbered 7, after V lost 7 bases and J lost 8 bases. The length of the CDR3 is 14 residues. The germline CDR1 and CDR2 sequences are LNHDA and SQIVND (reference sequence). The CDR3 nucleotides are TGTGCCAGTAAGACTAGCGGGGGCCACGTTACGCAGTATTTT. As protein: CASKTSGGHVTQYF.

This rearrangement joins TRBV7-9 to TRBJ1-1; the match to TRBD1 covers 8 bases. Germline CDR1 reads SEHNR; CDR2 reads FQNEAQ (reference sequence). This CDR3 contains 14 residues. The V gene end was trimmed by 4 bases and the J gene end by 6 bases; junction bases not matched to a gene: 7. The CDR3 is CASSSGQGNPEAFF. The CDR3 bases are TGTGCCAGCAGCTCAGGACAGGGAAATCCTGAAGCTTTCTTT.

The rearrangement links TRBV7-3 to TRBJ2-5; 7 nucleotides line up with TRBD1. Germline V lookup: CDR1 SGHTA, CDR2 FQGTGA. The V segment lost 4 bases and the J segment 4 bases; nucleotides outside the gene matches: 6. The CDR3 contains 14 residues. CDR3 amino acids: CASSSSGGPETQYF. The CDR3 coding sequence is TGTGCCAGCAGCTCCTCAGGGGGTCCAGAGACCCAGTACTTC. Drawing the rest from reference TRBV7-3 and TRBJ2-5, the complete variable domain is GAGVSQTPSNKVTEKGKYVELRCDPISGHTALYWYRQSLGQGPEFLIYFQGTGAADDSGLPNDRFFAVRPEGSVSTLKIQRTERGDSAVYLCASSSSGGPETQYFGPGTRLLVL.

The chain couples TRBV3-1 (or the pseudogene TRBV3-2) to TRBJ2-2, with D possibly being TRBD1 (5 bases). CDR1 LGHDT and CDR2 YNNKEL come from the germline V gene (reference sequence). The CDR3 totals 16 residues. V gave up 0 bases and J gave up 2 bases, with 10 bases separating them. CDR3 nucleotides: TGTGCCAGCAGCCAAGAGCCAGGGCTTAACACCGGGGAGCTGTTTTTT. It encodes CASSQEPGLNTGELFF.

Regarding this clone: In the same sample, other DNA sequences code for this CDR3. The V and J genes are TRBV18 and TRBJ2-7; 7 bases are shared with TRBD2. Germline CDR1 is KGHSH and CDR2 is LQKENI. V lost 2 bases, J lost 3 bases, and 1 base stayed unmatched. CDR3 length equals 13 residues. CDR3 residues: CASSPSGDYEQYF. DNA of the CDR3: TGTGCCAGCTCACCAAGCGGGGACTACGAGCAGTACTTC. Filled out from reference TRBV18 and TRBJ2-7, the complete variable domain reads NAGVMQNPRHLVRRRGQEARLRCSPMKGHSHVYWYRQLPEEGLKFMVYLQKENIIDESGMPKERFSAEFPKEGPSILRIQQVVRGDSAAYFCASSPSGDYEQYFGPGTRLTVT.

The chain uses TRBV7-3 and TRBJ2-2; TRBD1 is a possible D gene (6 bases). Germline CDR1 is SGHTA and CDR2 is FQGTGA. The germline V and J ends were trimmed by 3 bases and 11 bases, with 13 bases remaining between them. This CDR3 is built from 13 residues. The CDR3 spells CASSLGSGAELFF. The DNA for the CDR3 is TGTGCCAGCAGCTTGGGTTCAGGGGCTGAGCTGTTTTTT.

This chain links TRBV18 with TRBJ1-1, with 7 bases lining up with TRBD1. The CDR3 is 16 amino acids. J gave up 1 base and V 4 bases, and 9 bases lay outside the gene matches. Looked up from germline, CDR1 is KGHSH and CDR2 is LQKENI. For the CDR3, the DNA is TGTGCCAGCTCACTATTCGACAGGGCGACGAACACTGAAGCTTTCTTT. The encoded protein is CASSLFDRATNTEAFF.

The genes are TRBV5-1 and TRBJ1-1; D gene uncertain. This CDR3 comprises 16 residues. V shed 1 base and J shed 0 bases, with 13 bases lying between them. From germline, CDR1 is SGHRS and CDR2 YFSETQ. The CDR3: CASSLRADGLNTEAFF. The CDR3 nucleotides read TGCGCCAGCAGCTTGAGAGCGGACGGATTGAACACTGAAGCTTTCTTT.

CDR3 DNA: TGTGCCAGCAGCCGAGCGACCTCTCCTCCCCAGTATTTT. This codes for CASSRATSPPQYF. The gene calls are TRBV12-3 or TRBV12-4 and TRBJ2-3, with D hard to call. The CDR3 runs 13 residues. V lost 6 bases and J 12 bases, leaving 19 bases between the germline ends.

V and J are TRBV18 and TRBJ1-2; 9 bases line up with TRBD1. The germline V gene encodes CDR1 KGHSH and CDR2 LQKENI. This CDR3 is 17 amino acids long. V was pared by 5 bases and J by 7 bases, with 17 bases of the junction left unmatched. The CDR3 loop reads CASSSTDRGGTLGGYTF. The CDR3 DNA sequence: TGTGCCAGCTCATCGACGGACAGGGGTGGCACCCTAGGTGGCTACACCTTC.

V is TRBV2 and J is TRBJ2-1, with TRBD2 matching 11 bases. The CDR3 contains 14 residues. Germline trimming cut 10 bases from V and 6 bases from J; bases unmatched to any gene: 8. Germline V gene lookup returns CDR1 SNHLY and CDR2 FYNNEI. For the CDR3, the DNA is TGTGCCAACTCCCTAGCGGGGGGCCTCAATGAGCAGTTCTTC. It codes for CANSLAGGLNEQFF.

The chain recombines TRBV10-3 with TRBJ1-2, with D perhaps matching TRBD1 (5 bases). The CDR3 has 15 amino acids. Germline CDR1 is ENHRY and CDR2 is SYGVKD. The germline V and J ends were trimmed by 3 bases and 4 bases, with 15 bases remaining between them. The CDR3 sequence: CAISDSRRQSYGYTF. The CDR3 DNA reads as TGTGCCATCAGTGATAGTAGGAGACAGAGCTATGGCTACACCTTC.

CDR3 nucleotide sequence: TGTGCCAGCAGCTTAGCGACAGGGAAGGAGACCCAGTACTTC. This sequence encodes CASSLATGKETQYF. The chain uses TRBV7-2 and TRBJ2-5; the match to TRBD1 covers 7 bases. The CDR3 totals 14 residues. V was clipped by 0 bases and J by 5 bases; unmatched bases: 3. Germline CDR1 is SGHTA and CDR2 is FQGNSA. The complete variable domain, with remaining parts taken from reference TRBV7-2 and TRBJ2-5, reads GAGVSQSPSNKVTEKGKDVELRCDPISGHTALYWYRQSLGQGLEFLIYFQGNSAPDKSGLPSDRFSAERTGGSVSTLTIQRTQQEDSAVYLCASSLATGKETQYFGPGTRLLVL.

This clone came up once. This chain uses TRBV19 with TRBJ1-5; the match to TRBD1 covers 9 bases. The CDR3 length is 15 residues. The germline V gene has CDR1 LNHDA and CDR2 SQIVND (reference sequence). The ends lost 6 bases at V and 6 bases at J; junction bases unmatched: 9. Here the CDR3 DNA reads TGTGCCAGTAGGTCGGGACAGGGCCTTCTTCAGCCCCAGCATTTT. This sequence encodes CASRSGQGLLQPQHF.

The V call is TRBV12-3 or TRBV12-4, the J call TRBJ1-2; weak D call: TRBD1 (6 bases). Trimming cost V 3 bases and J 8 bases, with 13 bases left between them. The CDR3 has 13 amino acids. CDR3 in DNA: TGTGCCAGCAGTTTCTGGGGGCGGAGAGGCTACACCTTC. Protein: CASSFWGRRGYTF.

This clone was observed a handful of times. The chain couples TRBV6-1 to TRBJ2-2; TRBD2 aligns across 7 bases. The CDR3 covers 16 residues. V gave up 2 bases and J gave up 4 bases; unmatched junction bases: 7. CDR1 is MNHNS, CDR2 SASEGT, per germline. CDR3 loop: CASSERAGVRTGELFF. The CDR3 DNA is TGTGCCAGCAGTGAAAGGGCGGGGGTCCGCACCGGGGAGCTGTTTTTT.

The chain carries TRBV19 and TRBJ2-2; TRBD1 matches 9 bases. Germline V lookup: CDR1 LNHDA, CDR2 SQIVND (reference sequence). V dropped 7 bases and J dropped 4; count of bases not matched to a gene: 7. This CDR3 has 15 residues. The CDR3 DNA is TGTGCCAGTAAGACAGGGGGAAGGGGCACCGGGGAGCTGTTTTTT. Encoded protein: CASKTGGRGTGELFF.

The chain carries TRBV7-2 and TRBJ1-2, with D possibly being TRBD1 (6 bases). V was pared by 5 bases and J by 7 bases, with 23 bases between. Germline V gene data show CDR1 as SGHTA and CDR2 as FQGNSA. The CDR3 is made up of 16 amino acids. CDR3 loop: CASSPTPYTGLLGYTF. For the CDR3, the DNA is TGTGCCAGCAGCCCTACCCCATATACAGGGCTTCTTGGCTACACCTTC.

This sequence joins TRBV29-1 and TRBJ2-5; D not resolved. Trimming cost V 3 bases and J 1 base, with 6 bases left between them. The CDR3 length is 12 residues. Germline V gene sequence: CDR1 SQVTM, CDR2 ANQGSEA. The CDR3 bases are TGCAGCGTTGAGGCGGCCCAAGAGACCCAGTACTTC. Protein sequence: CSVEAAQETQYF.

The chain uses TRBV3-1 (or the pseudogene TRBV3-2) and TRBJ2-3; D remains ambiguous. CDR3 size: 17 residues. Germline V gene data show CDR1 as LGHDT and CDR2 as YNNKEL (reference sequence). V was pared by 3 bases and J by 2 bases, with 18 bases between. CDR3 coding DNA: TGTGCCAGCAGCCATCGACCAGTAAGAAGACTCACAGATACGCAGTATTTT. This translates into CASSHRPVRRLTDTQYF.

In nucleotides, the CDR3 is TGTGCCACGGGGAAGGTAGAGAACACTGAAGCTTTCTTT. It is translated as CATGKVENTEAFF. V is TRBV2 and J is TRBJ1-1, with no clear D. CDR1 is SNHLY and CDR2 is FYNNEI in the germline V gene. V shed 10 bases and J shed 1 base, with 13 bases lying between them. The CDR3 consists of 13 residues.

The chain links TRBV29-1 to TRBJ2-3; tentatively, D is TRBD1 (5 bases). CDR3 length: 12 amino acids. Germline values: CDR1 SQVTM, CDR2 ANQGSEA. CDR3 sequence reads: CTFRQSTDTQYF. The DNA for the CDR3 is TGCACGTTCCGACAGTCCACAGATACGCAGTATTTT.

The rearrangement uses TRBV19 and TRBJ2-7, with a weak D call TRBD1 (5 bases). Between the trimmed V and J ends, which lost 2 bases and 0 bases, there was a span of 11 bases. From germline, CDR1 is LNHDA and CDR2 SQIVND (reference sequence). This CDR3 has 15 amino acids. The CDR3 loop is CASSILPGNSYEQYF. CDR3 DNA sequence: TGTGCCAGTAGTATACTTCCAGGGAACTCCTACGAGCAGTACTTC.